The T cell receptor (beta chain) under discussion was sequenced for a study of response to subunit inactivated influenza vaccine. Study results and limitations: Authors proposed each seasonal influenza vaccination draws in few new T cells.

Using its own MiXCR run on the RT-PCR reads, TCRdb lists one record per CDR3 protein. Among about 540,000 distinct CDR3 sequences listed, 14% were seen once. Concerning this clonotype: Its antigen is still unknown.

This CDR3 has 15 amino acids. Trimming removed 5 bases from V and 0 bases from J, with 13 bases in between. CDR1 KGHSH and CDR2 LQKENI come from the germline V gene. Material: PBMCs from blood, obtained roughly 12 days after vaccination. The TCR was taken from a man aged 50-59 years who received an inactivated influenza vaccine. The chain joins TRBV18 to TRBJ1-2; perhaps TRBD1 as D (6 bases). CDR3 sequence: CASSSRQGTNYGYTF. The DNA of the CDR3 is TGTGCCAGCTCATCCCGGCAGGGGACTAACTATGGCTACACCTTC.